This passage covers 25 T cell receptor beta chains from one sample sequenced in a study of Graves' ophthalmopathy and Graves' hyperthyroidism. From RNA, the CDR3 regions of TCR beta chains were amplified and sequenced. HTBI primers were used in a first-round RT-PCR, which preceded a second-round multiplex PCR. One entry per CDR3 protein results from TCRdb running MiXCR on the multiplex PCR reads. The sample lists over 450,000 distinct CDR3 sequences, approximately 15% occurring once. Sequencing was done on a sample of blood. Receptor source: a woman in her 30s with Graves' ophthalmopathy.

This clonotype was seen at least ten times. CDR3: CASSYAGTAFYGYTF. In DNA, the CDR3 is TGCGCCAGCAGTTACGCGGGGACAGCTTTCTATGGCTACACCTTC. The chain has TRBV5-1 and TRBJ1-2; TRBD1 matches at 7 bases. Germline trimming cut 5 bases from V and 4 bases from J; bases unmatched to any gene: 11. In germline, CDR1 is SGHRS, CDR2 YFSETQ. The CDR3 spans 15 residues.

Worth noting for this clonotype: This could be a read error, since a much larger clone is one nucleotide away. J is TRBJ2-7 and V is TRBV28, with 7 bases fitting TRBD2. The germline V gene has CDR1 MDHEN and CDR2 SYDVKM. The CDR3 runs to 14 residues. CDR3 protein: CACSLGGVPYEQYF. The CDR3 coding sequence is TGTGCCTGCAGTTTGGGGGGGGTGCCCTACGAGCAGTACTTC.

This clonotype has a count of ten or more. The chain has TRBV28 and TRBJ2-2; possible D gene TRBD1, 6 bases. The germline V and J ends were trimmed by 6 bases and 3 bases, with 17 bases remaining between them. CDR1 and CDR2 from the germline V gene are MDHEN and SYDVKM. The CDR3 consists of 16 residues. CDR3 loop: CASSPPQGLHTGELFF. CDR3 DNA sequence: TGTGCCAGCAGCCCTCCCCAGGGGTTGCACACCGGGGAGCTGTTTTTT. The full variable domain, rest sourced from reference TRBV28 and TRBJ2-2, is DVKVTQSSRYLVKRTGEKVFLECVQDMDHENMFWYRQDPGLGLRLIYFSYDVKMKEKGDIPEGYSVSREKKERFSLILESASTNQTSMYLCASSPPQGLHTGELFFGEGSRLTVL.

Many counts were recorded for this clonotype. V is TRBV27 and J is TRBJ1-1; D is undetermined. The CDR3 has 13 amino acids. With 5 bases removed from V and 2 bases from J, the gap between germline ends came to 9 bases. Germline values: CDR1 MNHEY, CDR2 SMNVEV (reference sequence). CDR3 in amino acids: CASSTKRNTEAFF. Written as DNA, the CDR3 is TGTGCCAGCAGTACAAAGAGAAACACTGAAGCTTTCTTT.

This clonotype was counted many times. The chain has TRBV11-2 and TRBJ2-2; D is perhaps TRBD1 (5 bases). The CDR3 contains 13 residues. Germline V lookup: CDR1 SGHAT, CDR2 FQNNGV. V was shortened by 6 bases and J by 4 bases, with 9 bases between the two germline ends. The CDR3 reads CASSRQSTGELFF. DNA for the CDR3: TGTGCCAGCAGTAGACAGAGCACCGGGGAGCTGTTTTTT.

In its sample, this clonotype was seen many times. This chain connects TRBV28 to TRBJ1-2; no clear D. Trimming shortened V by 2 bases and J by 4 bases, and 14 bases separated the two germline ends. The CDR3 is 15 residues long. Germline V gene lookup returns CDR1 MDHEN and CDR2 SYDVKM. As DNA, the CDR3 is TGTGCCAGCAGTTTAGGTGCTCATGGCAGCTATGGCTACACCTTC. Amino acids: CASSLGAHGSYGYTF.

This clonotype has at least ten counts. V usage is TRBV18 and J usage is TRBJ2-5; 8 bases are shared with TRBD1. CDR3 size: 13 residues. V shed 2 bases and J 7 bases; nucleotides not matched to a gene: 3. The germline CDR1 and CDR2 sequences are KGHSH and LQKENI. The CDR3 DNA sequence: TGTGCCAGCTCACCAGACAGGGGCGGGACCCAGTACTTC. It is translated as CASSPDRGGTQYF.

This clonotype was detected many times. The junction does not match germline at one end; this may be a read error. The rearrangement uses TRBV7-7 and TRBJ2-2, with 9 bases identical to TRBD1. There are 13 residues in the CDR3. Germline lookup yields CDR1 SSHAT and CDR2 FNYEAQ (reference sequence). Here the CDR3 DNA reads TGTGCTAGCAGCTTAGTACGGACAGGGGCGCTGTTTTTT. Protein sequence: CASSLVRTGALFF.

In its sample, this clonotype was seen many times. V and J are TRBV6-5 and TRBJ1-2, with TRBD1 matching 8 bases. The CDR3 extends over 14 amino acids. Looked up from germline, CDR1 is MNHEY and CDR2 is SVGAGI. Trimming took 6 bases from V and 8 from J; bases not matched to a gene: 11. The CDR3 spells CASRVSPGQAGYTF. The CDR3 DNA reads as TGTGCCAGCAGAGTGTCTCCGGGACAGGCAGGCTACACCTTC.

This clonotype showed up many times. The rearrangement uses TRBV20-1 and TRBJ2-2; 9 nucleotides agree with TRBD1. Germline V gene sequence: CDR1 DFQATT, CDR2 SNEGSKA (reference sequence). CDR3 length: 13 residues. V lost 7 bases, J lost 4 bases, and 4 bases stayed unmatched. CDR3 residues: CSGPDRGTGELFF. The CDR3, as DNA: TGCAGTGGCCCGGACAGGGGCACCGGGGAGCTGTTTTTT.

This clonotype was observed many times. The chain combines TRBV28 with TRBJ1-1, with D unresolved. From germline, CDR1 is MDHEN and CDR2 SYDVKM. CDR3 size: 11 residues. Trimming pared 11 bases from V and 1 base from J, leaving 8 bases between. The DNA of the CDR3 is TGTGCCGTAAAGGGGAACACTGAAGCTTTCTTT. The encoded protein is CAVKGNTEAFF.

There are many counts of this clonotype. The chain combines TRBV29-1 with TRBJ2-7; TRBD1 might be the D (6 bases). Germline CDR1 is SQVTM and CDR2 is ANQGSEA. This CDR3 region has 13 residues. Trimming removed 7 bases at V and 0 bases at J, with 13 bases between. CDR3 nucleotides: TGCAGCGCCGGCGGACAGAGCTCCTACGAGCAGTACTTC. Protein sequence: CSAGGQSSYEQYF.

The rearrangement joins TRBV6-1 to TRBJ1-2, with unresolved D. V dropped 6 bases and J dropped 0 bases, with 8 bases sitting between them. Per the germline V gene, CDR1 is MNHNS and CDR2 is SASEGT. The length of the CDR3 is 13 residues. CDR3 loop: CASRENTNYGYTF. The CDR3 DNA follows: TGTGCCAGCAGAGAGAATACTAACTATGGCTACACCTTC.

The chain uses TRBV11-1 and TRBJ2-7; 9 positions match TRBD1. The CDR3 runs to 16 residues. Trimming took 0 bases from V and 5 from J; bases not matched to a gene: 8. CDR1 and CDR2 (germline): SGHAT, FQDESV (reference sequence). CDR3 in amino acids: CASSLAVADRGDEQYF. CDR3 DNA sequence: TGTGCCAGCAGCTTAGCAGTGGCGGACAGGGGTGACGAGCAGTACTTC.

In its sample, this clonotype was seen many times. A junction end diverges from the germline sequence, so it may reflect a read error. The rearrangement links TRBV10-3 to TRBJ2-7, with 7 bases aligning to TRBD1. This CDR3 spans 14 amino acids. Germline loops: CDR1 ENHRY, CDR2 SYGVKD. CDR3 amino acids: CAISESTGVTPGHF. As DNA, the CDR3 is TGTGCCATCAGTGAAAGTACAGGGGTAACCCCGGGGCACTTC.

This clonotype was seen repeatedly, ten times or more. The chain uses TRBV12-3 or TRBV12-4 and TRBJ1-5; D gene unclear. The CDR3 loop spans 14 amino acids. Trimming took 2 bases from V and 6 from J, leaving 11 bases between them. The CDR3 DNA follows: TGTGCCAGCAGTTTATTGGGGATGGGTCAGCCCCAGCATTTT. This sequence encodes CASSLLGMGQPQHF.

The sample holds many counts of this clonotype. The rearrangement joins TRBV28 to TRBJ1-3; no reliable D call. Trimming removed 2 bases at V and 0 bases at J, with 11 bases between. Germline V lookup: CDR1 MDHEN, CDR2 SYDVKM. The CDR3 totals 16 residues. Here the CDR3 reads CASSLAWRNSGNTIYF. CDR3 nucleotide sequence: TGTGCCAGCAGTTTAGCTTGGCGAAACTCTGGAAACACCATATATTTT.

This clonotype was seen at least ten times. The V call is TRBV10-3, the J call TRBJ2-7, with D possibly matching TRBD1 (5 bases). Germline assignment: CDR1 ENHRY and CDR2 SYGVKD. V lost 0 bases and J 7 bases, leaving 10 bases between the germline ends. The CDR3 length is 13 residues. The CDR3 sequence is CAISESRQMEQYF. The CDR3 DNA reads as TGTGCCATCAGTGAGTCGAGACAGATGGAGCAGTACTTC.

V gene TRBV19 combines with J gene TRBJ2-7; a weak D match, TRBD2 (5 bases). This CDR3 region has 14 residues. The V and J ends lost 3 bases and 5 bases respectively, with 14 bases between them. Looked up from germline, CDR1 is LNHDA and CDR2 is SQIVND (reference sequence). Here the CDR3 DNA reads TGTGCCAGTAGTATTAGGCAGCCCGGGAACGAGCAGTACTTC. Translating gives CASSIRQPGNEQYF.

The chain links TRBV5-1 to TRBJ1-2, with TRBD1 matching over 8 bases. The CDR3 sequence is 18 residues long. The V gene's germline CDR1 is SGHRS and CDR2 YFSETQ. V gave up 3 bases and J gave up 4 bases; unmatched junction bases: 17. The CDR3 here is CASSWGTGLTTQTYGYTF. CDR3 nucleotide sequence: TGCGCCAGCAGCTGGGGGACAGGCCTGACTACTCAGACCTATGGCTACACCTTC.

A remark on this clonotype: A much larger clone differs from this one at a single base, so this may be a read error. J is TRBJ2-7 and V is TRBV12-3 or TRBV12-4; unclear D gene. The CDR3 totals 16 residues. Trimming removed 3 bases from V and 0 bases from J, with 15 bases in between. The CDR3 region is CASSFYGTVGSYEQYF. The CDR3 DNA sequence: TGTGCCAGCAGTTTTTACGGTACAGTAGGCTCCTACGAGCAGTACTTC.

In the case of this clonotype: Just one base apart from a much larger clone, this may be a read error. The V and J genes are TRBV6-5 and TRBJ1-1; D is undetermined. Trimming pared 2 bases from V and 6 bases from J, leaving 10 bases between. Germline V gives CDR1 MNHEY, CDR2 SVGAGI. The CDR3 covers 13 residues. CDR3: CASSYGRPSEAFF. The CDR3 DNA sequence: TGTGCCAGCAGTTACGGGCGCCCCTCTGAAGCTTTCTTT.

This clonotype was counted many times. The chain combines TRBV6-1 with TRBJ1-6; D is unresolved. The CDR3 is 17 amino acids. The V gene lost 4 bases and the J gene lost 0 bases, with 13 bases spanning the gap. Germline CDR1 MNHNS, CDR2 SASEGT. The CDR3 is CASSAKRPSSYNSPLHF. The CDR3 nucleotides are TGTGCCAGCAGTGCGAAACGTCCTAGCTCCTATAATTCACCCCTCCACTTT.

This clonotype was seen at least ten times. This chain's CDR3 is CASTVSGQGNYGYTF. The CDR3 DNA sequence: TGTGCCAGCACCGTCTCGGGGCAGGGGAATTATGGCTACACCTTC. The chain joins TRBV9 to TRBJ1-2; a possible D gene is TRBD1 (6 bases). The V and J ends lost 6 bases and 5 bases respectively, with 20 bases between them. This CDR3 spans 15 amino acids. From germline, CDR1 is SGDLS and CDR2 YYNGEE.

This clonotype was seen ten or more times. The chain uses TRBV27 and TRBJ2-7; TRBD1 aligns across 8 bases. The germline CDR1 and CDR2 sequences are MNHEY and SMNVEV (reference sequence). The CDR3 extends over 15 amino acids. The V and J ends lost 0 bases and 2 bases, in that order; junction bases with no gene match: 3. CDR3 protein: CASSLSVQGAYEQYF. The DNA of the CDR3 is TGTGCCAGCAGTTTATCGGTACAGGGGGCCTACGAGCAGTACTTC.